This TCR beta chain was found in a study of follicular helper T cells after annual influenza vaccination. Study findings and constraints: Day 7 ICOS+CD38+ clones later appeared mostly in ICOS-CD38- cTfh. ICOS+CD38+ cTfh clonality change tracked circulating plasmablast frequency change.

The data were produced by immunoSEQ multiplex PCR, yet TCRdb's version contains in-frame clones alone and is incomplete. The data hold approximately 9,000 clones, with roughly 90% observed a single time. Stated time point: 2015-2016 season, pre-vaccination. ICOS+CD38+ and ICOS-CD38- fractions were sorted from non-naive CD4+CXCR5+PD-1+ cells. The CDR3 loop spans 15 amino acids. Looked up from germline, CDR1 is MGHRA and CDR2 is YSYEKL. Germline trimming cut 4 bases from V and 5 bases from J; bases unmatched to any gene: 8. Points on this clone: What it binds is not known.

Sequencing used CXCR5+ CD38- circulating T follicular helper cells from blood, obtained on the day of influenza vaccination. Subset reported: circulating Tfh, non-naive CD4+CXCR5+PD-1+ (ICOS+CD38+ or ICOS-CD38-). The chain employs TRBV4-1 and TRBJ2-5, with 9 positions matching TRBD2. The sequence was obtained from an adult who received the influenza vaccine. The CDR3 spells CASSLSGGSGETQYF. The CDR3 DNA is TGCGCCAGCAGCCTCAGCGGGGGGTCCGGCGAGACCCAGTACTTC.